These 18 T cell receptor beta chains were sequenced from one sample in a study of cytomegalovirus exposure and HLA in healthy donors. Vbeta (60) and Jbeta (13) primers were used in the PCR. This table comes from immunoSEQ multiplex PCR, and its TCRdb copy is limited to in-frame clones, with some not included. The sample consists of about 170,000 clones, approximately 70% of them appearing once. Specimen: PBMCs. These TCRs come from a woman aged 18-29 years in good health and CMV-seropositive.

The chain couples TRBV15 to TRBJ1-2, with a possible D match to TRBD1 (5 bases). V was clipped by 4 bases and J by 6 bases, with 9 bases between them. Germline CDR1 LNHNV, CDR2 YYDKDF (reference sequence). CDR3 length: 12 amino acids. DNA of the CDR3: TGTGCCACCAGCAACGGGGGACATGGCTACACCTTC. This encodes CATSNGGHGYTF.

The CDR3 nucleotides are TGCGCCAGCAGCAGCGGGGGGGCAGTGGAGCAGTACTTC. Its translation: CASSSGGAVEQYF. This chain joins TRBV5-1 and TRBJ2-7; 10 bases align to TRBD2. This CDR3 contains 13 residues. The V gene's germline CDR1 is SGHRS and CDR2 YFSETQ. V lost 4 bases and J lost 7; bases outside the gene matches: 5.

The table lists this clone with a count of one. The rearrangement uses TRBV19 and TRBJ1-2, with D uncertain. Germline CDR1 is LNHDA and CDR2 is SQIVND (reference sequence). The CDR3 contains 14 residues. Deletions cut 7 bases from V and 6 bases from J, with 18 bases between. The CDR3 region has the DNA TGTGCCAGTACCAGAGCCACGGTAGGAGATGGCTACACCTTC. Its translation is CASTRATVGDGYTF.

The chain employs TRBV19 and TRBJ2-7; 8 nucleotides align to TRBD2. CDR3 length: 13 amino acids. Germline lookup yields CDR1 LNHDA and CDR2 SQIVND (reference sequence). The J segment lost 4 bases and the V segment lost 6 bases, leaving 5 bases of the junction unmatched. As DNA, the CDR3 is TGTGCCAGTAGGAGGACTAGCTCTTACGAGCAGTACTTC. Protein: CASRRTSSYEQYF.

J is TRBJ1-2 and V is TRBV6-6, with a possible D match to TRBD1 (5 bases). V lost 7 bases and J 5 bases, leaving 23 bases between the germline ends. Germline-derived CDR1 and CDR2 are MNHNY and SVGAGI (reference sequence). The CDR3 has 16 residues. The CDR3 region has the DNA TGTGCCAGCACCCACCTCACCCCACAGGATGCATATGGCTACACCTTC. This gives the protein CASTHLTPQDAYGYTF.

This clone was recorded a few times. DNA for the CDR3: TGTGCCAGCAGCCCGACTAGCGGGATTTCCGGGGAGCTGTTTTTT. It translates to CASSPTSGISGELFF. J is TRBJ2-2 and V is TRBV5-4; 11 positions match TRBD2. With 4 bases clipped from V and 6 bases from J, the junction kept 5 bases outside the gene matches. This CDR3 has 15 residues. Germline values: CDR1 SGHNT, CDR2 YYREEE (reference sequence).

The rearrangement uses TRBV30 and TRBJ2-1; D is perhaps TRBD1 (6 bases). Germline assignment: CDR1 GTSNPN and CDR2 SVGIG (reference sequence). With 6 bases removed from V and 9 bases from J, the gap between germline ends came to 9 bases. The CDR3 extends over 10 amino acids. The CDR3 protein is CACRGSEQFF. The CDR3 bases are TGTGCCTGTAGGGGGAGTGAGCAGTTCTTC.

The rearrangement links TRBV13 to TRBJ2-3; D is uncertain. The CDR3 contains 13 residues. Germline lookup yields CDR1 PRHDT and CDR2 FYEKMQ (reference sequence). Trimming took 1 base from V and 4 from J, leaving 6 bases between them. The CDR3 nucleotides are TGTGCCAGCAGCTTAGAATTCGCAGATACGCAGTATTTT. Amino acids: CASSLEFADTQYF.

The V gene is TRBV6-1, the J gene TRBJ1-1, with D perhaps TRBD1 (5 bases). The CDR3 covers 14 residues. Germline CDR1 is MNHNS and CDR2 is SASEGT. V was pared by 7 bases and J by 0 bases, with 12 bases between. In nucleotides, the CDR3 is TGTGCCAGCAAAGACAGATCCATGAACACTGAAGCTTTCTTT. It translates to CASKDRSMNTEAFF.

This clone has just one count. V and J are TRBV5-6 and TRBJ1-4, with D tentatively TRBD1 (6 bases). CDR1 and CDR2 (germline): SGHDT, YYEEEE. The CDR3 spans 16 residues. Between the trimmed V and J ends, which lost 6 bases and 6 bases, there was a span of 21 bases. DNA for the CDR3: TGTGCCAGCACCAGGGTTGGCAGGGGCGGGTATGAAAAACTGTTTTTT. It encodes CASTRVGRGGYEKLFF.

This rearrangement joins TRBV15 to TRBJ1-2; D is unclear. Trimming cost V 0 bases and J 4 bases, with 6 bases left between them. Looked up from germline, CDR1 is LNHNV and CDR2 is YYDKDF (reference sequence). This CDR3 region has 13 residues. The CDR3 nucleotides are TGTGCCACCAGCAGAGATTCCGGCTATGGCTACACCTTC. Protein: CATSRDSGYGYTF.

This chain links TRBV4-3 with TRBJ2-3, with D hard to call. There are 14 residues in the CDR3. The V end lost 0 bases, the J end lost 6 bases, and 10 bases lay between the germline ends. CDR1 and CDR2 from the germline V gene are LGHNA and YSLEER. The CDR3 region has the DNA TGCGCCAGCAGCCAAGAGCTGCTGGAGGATACGCAGTATTTT. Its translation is CASSQELLEDTQYF.

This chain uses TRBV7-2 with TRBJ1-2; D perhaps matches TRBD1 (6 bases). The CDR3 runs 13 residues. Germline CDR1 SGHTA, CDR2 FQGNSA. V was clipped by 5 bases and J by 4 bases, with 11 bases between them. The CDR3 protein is CASSPGTSYGYTF. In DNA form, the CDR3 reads TGTGCCAGCAGCCCCGGGACATCCTATGGCTACACCTTC.

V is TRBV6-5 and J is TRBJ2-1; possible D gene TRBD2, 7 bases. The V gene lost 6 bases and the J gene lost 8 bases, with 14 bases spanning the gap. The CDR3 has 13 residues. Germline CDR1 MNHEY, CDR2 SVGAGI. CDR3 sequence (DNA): TGTGCCAGCAGCTACCGCGGGGGCCATGAGCAGTTCTTC. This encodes CASSYRGGHEQFF.

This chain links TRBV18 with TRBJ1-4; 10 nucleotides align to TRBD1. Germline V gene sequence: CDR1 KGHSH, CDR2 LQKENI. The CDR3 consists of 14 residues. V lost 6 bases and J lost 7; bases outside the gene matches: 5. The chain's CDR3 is CASSGQGRIEKLFF. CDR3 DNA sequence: TGTGCCAGCTCGGGACAGGGGCGGATTGAAAAACTGTTTTTT.

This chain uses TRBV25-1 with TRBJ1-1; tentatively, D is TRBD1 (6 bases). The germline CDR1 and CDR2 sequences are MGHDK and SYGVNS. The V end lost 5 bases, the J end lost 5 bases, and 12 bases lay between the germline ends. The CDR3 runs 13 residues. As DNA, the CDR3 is TGTGCCAGCAGTTTCAGGGGTCAAACTGAAGCTTTCTTT. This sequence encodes CASSFRGQTEAFF.

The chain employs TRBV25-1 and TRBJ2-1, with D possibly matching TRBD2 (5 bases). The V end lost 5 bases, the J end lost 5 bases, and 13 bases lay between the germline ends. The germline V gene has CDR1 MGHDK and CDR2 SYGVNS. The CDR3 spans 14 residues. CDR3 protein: CASSQQTTNNEQFF. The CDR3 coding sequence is TGTGCCAGCAGTCAACAGACTACCAACAATGAGCAGTTCTTC.

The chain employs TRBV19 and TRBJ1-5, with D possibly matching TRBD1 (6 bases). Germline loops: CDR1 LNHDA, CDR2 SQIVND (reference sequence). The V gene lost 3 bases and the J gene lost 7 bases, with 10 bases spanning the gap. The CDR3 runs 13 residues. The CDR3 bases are TGTGCCAGTAGTATCAAGGACAGCCAGCCCCAGCATTTT. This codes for CASSIKDSQPQHF.